Listed here is a single T cell receptor beta chain. The antigen is not known. This sample was taken from a study of cytomegalovirus exposure and HLA in healthy donors. Study as a whole: The same platform as the roughly 630 first-cohort repertoires was used for the 95 to 150 validation repertoires, a later analysis reported. Findings and limits, study-wide: Cytomegalovirus association was assigned to more than 150 TCR beta chains. Clusters of TCRs from the first cohort tended to co-occur in the approximately 120 validation repertoires (as a later analysis found).

The V gene lost 6 bases and the J gene lost 6 bases, with 12 bases spanning the gap. The CDR3 spans 13 residues. Germline CDR1 is MNHEY and CDR2 is SVGAGI. The table came from immunoSEQ multiplex PCR; TCRdb's copy has only in-frame clones and leaves some out. The top ten clones hold approximately 1.5% of a sample with about 64,000 clones, 80% to 90% of them seen once. This chain uses TRBV6-5 with TRBJ2-1; no firm D call. The sequenced material came from PBMCs. This clonotype originated in a young woman in good health and CMV-seronegative. The CDR3 here is CASRGTPGNEQFF. The CDR3, as DNA: TGTGCCAGCAGAGGTACCCCGGGCAATGAGCAGTTCTTC.